The present T cell receptor beta chain was sequenced within a study of response to subunit inactivated influenza vaccine. Overall study results and limits: There was a suggestion from the authors that each seasonal influenza vaccination recruits few new T cells.

TCRdb redid the calling of the RT-PCR reads with MiXCR, one entry per CDR3 protein. The sample includes hundreds of thousands of distinct CDR3 sequences, more than 10% of them seen just once. V lost 0 bases, J lost 8 bases, and 17 bases lay in between. CDR1 and CDR2 from the germline V gene are SGHRS and YFSETQ. The CDR3 is made up of 15 amino acids. This clonotype was detected many times. The antigen is undetermined. Sample: non-naive T cells sorted from PBMCs, taken 14 to 15 days before vaccination. This clonotype was obtained from a man aged 45-60 years who received an inactivated influenza vaccine. The chain has TRBV5-1 and TRBJ1-2; perhaps TRBD1 as D (5 bases). Here the CDR3 reads CASSLELPGHRGYTF. Here the CDR3 DNA reads TGCGCCAGCAGCTTGGAGCTTCCAGGGCATCGAGGCTACACCTTC.